This note documents a single TCR beta chain sequence. The antigen remains undetermined. Using its own MiXCR run on the RT-PCR reads, TCRdb lists one record per CDR3 protein. In the table there are about 520,000 distinct CDR3 sequences, roughly 11% of which are singletons. The data were taken from a study of response to subunit inactivated influenza vaccine. Study-wide findings and caveats: Authors suggested that a seasonal influenza vaccination recruits few new T cells each time.

Per the germline V gene, CDR1 is DFQATT and CDR2 is SNEGSKA (reference sequence). This CDR3 spans 17 amino acids. With V trimmed by 1 base and J by 5 bases, 13 bases remained unmatched. The V call is TRBV20-1, the J call TRBJ2-3; 9 bases agree with TRBD2. Sequences were derived from PBMCs from blood, sampled roughly 47 days after vaccination. The sequence was obtained from a middle-aged man who received an inactivated influenza vaccine. Written as DNA, the CDR3 is TGCAGTGCTAGAGGTGGTGGGCTAGCGGGATTCGTAGATACGCAGTATTTT. Protein: CSARGGGLAGFVDTQYF.